The 19 T cell receptor beta chains below all came from one sample that was sequenced in a study of blood T cell repertoires in COVID-19. Assay used: immunoSEQ multiplex PCR; TCRdb lists only in-frame clones, some missing. The sample has 190,000 or so clones, less than 85% seen once. The specimen was peripheral blood. Every receptor here comes from a man aged 50 to 59 who had recovered from COVID-19.

V gene TRBV7-3 combines with J gene TRBJ2-7; TRBD2 matches at 9 bases. The J segment lost 7 bases and the V segment lost 5 bases, leaving 18 bases of the junction unmatched. There are 17 residues in the CDR3. Germline CDR1 reads SGHTA; CDR2 reads FQGTGA. The CDR3 reads CASSARATSGGRGEQYF. The CDR3, as DNA: TGTGCCAGCAGCGCCCGGGCGACTAGCGGAGGTAGGGGTGAGCAGTACTTC.

This clone was seen only a few times. This chain uses TRBV9 with TRBJ2-1; 12 nucleotides agree with TRBD2. This CDR3 is 16 amino acids long. Germline V gene data show CDR1 as SGDLS and CDR2 as YYNGEE. J gave up 7 bases and V 3 bases, and 8 bases lay outside the gene matches. This CDR3 reads CASSAPTSGRKNEQFF. In DNA form, the CDR3 reads TGTGCCAGCAGCGCGCCGACTAGCGGGAGAAAGAATGAGCAGTTCTTC.

This chain joins TRBV28 and TRBJ2-3; D unclear. This CDR3 is 16 amino acids long. Trimming cost V 3 bases and J 0 bases, with 13 bases left between them. Germline CDR1 is MDHEN and CDR2 is SYDVKM. CDR3 DNA sequence: TGTGCCAGCAGTTTGGCAGCAGGTGGGAGCACAGATACGCAGTATTTT. Its protein product is CASSLAAGGSTDTQYF.

There are a few counts of this clone. The chain carries TRBV19 and TRBJ1-5; D not certain. Trimming pared 2 bases from V and 6 bases from J, leaving 14 bases between. This CDR3 has 15 residues. Germline lookup yields CDR1 LNHDA and CDR2 SQIVND (reference sequence). CDR3 sequence reads: CASSISTNRGQPQHF. CDR3 bases: TGTGCCAGTAGTATATCGACTAATCGGGGTCAGCCCCAGCATTTT.

The V gene is TRBV7-8, the J gene TRBJ1-6; no definite D call. Trimming left V 4 bases short and J 7 bases short, with 11 bases between. CDR1 is SGHVS and CDR2 is FQNEAQ in the germline V gene. The CDR3 runs 14 residues. CDR3 residues: CASSSRERNSPLHF. The CDR3 nucleotides are TGTGCCAGCAGCTCGCGGGAAAGAAATTCACCCCTCCACTTT.

The chain combines TRBV7-2 with TRBJ2-5; tentative D call: TRBD1 (5 bases). With 1 base removed from V and 2 bases from J, the gap between germline ends came to 14 bases. This CDR3 is 16 amino acids long. Germline lookup yields CDR1 SGHTA and CDR2 FQGNSA. The CDR3 sequence is CASSLVPQTEQETQYF. The CDR3 nucleotides are TGTGCCAGCAGCTTAGTTCCCCAGACAGAACAAGAGACCCAGTACTTC.

The gene calls are TRBV28 and TRBJ1-2, with D possibly matching TRBD1 (6 bases). Germline V gene data show CDR1 as MDHEN and CDR2 as SYDVKM. The length of the CDR3 is 13 residues. V was cut by 6 bases and J by 5 bases, with 13 bases left in between. The CDR3 DNA reads TGTGCCAGCAGAGGGGGTATGGAGTATGGCTACACCTTC. Its protein is CASRGGMEYGYTF.

This chain joins TRBV29-1 and TRBJ2-3, with TRBD2 matching over 7 bases. Germline CDR1 and CDR2: SQVTM and ANQGSEA. V lost 7 bases, J lost 2 bases, and 6 bases stayed unmatched. The length of the CDR3 is 13 residues. CDR3 region: CSGGRGDTDTQYF. DNA of the CDR3: TGCAGCGGGGGTCGGGGGGACACAGATACGCAGTATTTT.

The V and J genes are TRBV29-1 and TRBJ2-5; TRBD2 agrees at 7 bases. The CDR3 is 12 residues long. The germline V gene encodes CDR1 SQVTM and CDR2 ANQGSEA. The junction had 3 bases not matched to a gene; V was cut back by 3 bases and J by 5 bases. CDR3 bases: TGCAGCGTTGATTGGGAGGGGGAGACCCAGTACTTC. It encodes CSVDWEGETQYF.

This clone was observed many times. The CDR3 DNA sequence: TGTGCCAGCAGCGAGGGACAGACGAACACCGGGGAGCTGTTTTTT. It codes for CASSEGQTNTGELFF. The chain employs TRBV9 and TRBJ2-2; 7 bases line up with TRBD1. The ends lost 3 bases at V and 0 bases at J; junction bases unmatched: 2. The CDR3 loop spans 15 amino acids. Germline CDR1 is SGDLS and CDR2 is YYNGEE.

The chain has TRBV11-2 and TRBJ2-5; D unclear. CDR3 length: 15 amino acids. The germline V and J ends were trimmed by 0 bases and 3 bases, with 11 bases remaining between them. Germline V lookup: CDR1 SGHAT, CDR2 FQNNGV. This CDR3 is CASSLDHTRKETQYF. In DNA form, the CDR3 reads TGTGCCAGCAGCTTAGATCATACAAGAAAAGAGACCCAGTACTTC.

This clone turned up a few times. V is TRBV5-1 and J is TRBJ1-3; 8 bases agree with TRBD1. There are 16 residues in the CDR3. CDR1 is SGHRS and CDR2 is YFSETQ in the germline V gene. V was clipped by 4 bases and J by 0 bases; unmatched bases: 6. For the CDR3, the DNA is TGCGCCAGCAGCCTGCGGACAGGGATCTCTGGAAACACCATATATTTT. This gives the protein CASSLRTGISGNTIYF.

The rearrangement joins TRBV5-1 to TRBJ2-1; tentative D call: TRBD2 (6 bases). The CDR3 is made up of 14 amino acids. V was pared by 4 bases and J by 10 bases, with 18 bases between. CDR1 is SGHRS, CDR2 YFSETQ, per germline. DNA for the CDR3: TGCGCCAGCAGCCCTACCCTGACTAGTTTGGAGCAGTTCTTC. The encoded protein is CASSPTLTSLEQFF.

This clone was seen a few times. The chain combines TRBV6-5 with TRBJ1-5, with D maybe TRBD1 (5 bases). This CDR3 is built from 14 residues. The ends were cut back, 6 bases at V and 0 bases at J, with 9 bases in the middle. Germline-derived CDR1 and CDR2 are MNHEY and SVGAGI. CDR3 coding DNA: TGTGCCAGCAGACAGGAAAATAGCAATCAGCCCCAGCATTTT. The encoded protein is CASRQENSNQPQHF.

This clone was seen only a few times. J is TRBJ1-1 and V is TRBV28; D not resolved. The ends were cut back, 5 bases at V and 1 base at J, with 11 bases in the middle. This CDR3 is built from 14 residues. The germline CDR1 and CDR2 sequences are MDHEN and SYDVKM. In DNA, the CDR3 is TGTGCCAGCAGTCCGCCCGGGAGGAACACTGAAGCTTTCTTT. Residues: CASSPPGRNTEAFF.

This sequence joins TRBV28 and TRBJ1-1; TRBD1 aligns across 9 bases. CDR1 is MDHEN and CDR2 is SYDVKM in the germline V gene. CDR3 length: 15 residues. The trim removed 5 bases at V and 8 bases at J, leaving 12 bases unmatched. The CDR3 DNA is TGTGCCAGCAGTGGGACCGGGACAGGGAATAGGGAAGCTTTCTTT. Encoded protein: CASSGTGTGNREAFF.

A few counts support this clone. The gene calls are TRBV10-1 and TRBJ2-5, with D maybe TRBD2 (6 bases). Trimming cost V 5 bases and J 2 bases, with 12 bases left between them. This CDR3 comprises 14 residues. Germline V gives CDR1 WNHNN, CDR2 SYGVQD (reference sequence). The CDR3 DNA reads as TGCGCCAGCAGTCGCGGGACGAGACAAGAGACCCAGTACTTC. Its translation is CASSRGTRQETQYF.

The chain is built from TRBV27 and TRBJ2-2; the match to TRBD2 covers 14 bases. J lost 0 bases, V lost 3 bases, and 15 bases had no gene match. Per germline, CDR1 MNHEY and CDR2 SMNVEV (reference sequence). The CDR3 runs 22 residues. The CDR3 DNA is TGTGCCAGCAGTTTCGGGACAGGGAGGGGACTAGCGGGAGCCGCGAACACCGGGGAGCTGTTTTTT. Protein sequence: CASSFGTGRGLAGAANTGELFF.

The V gene is TRBV7-3, the J gene TRBJ2-5; a weak D match, TRBD1 (5 bases). V shed 5 bases and J shed 0 bases, with 7 bases lying between them. Germline lookup yields CDR1 SGHTA and CDR2 FQGTGA. The CDR3 sequence is 13 residues long. CDR3 sequence (DNA): TGTGCCAGCAGCCCACAGGACCAAGAGACCCAGTACTTC. This sequence encodes CASSPQDQETQYF.